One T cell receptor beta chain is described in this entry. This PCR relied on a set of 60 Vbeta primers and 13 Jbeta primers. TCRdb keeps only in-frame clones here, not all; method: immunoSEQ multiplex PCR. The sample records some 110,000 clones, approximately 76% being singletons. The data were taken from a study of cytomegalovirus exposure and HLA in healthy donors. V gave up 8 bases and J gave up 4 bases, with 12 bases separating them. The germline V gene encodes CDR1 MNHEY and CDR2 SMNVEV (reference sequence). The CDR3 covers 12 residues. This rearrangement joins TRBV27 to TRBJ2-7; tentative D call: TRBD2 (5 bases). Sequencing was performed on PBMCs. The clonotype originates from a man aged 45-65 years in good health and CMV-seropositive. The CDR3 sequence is CASGSSFYEQYF. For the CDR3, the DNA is TGTGCCAGCGGCTCTAGCTTTTACGAGCAGTACTTC.